Listed below are T cell receptor beta chains from one sample, sequenced in a study of blood T cell repertoires in COVID-19. Method: immunoSEQ multiplex PCR; TCRdb's copy keeps in-frame clones and lacks some. The top ten hold more than 1% of the sample, which has hundreds of thousands of clones, roughly 90% seen once. The sequenced material came from peripheral blood. These receptors were obtained from a middle-aged man with acute or convalescent COVID-19. CDR3s include the opening cysteine and the closing phenylalanine or tryptophan. A D gene is named only where the DNA matches it firmly. Where a row states a size, it is once, few, many or the class of an expanded clone; other rows omit it.

DNA	CDR3	length	V	D	J	size
TGTGCCAGCAGTCGGGGGGGCGAGCAGTTCTTC	CASSRGGEQFF	11	TRBV28	TRBD2	TRBJ2-1	-
TGTGCCAGTAATACAGGGTCGACGAGCGAGCAGTACTTC	CASNTGSTSEQYF	13	TRBV19	-	TRBJ2-7	-
TGTGCCAGCAGTTCTCTCTTAGGGACAGGGACTTCACCCCTCCACTTT	CASSSLLGTGTSPLHF	16	TRBV27	TRBD1	TRBJ1-6	once
TGCGCCAGCAGCGAGACCGGGACTAGCGGGAGCCCAGATACGCAGTATTTT	CASSETGTSGSPDTQYF	17	TRBV4-1	TRBD2	TRBJ2-3	-
TGTGCCAGCAGCTTAGATCTGAGGGTGCAAGAAGCTTTCTTT	CASSLDLRVQEAFF	14	TRBV11-2	-	TRBJ1-1	-
TGTGCCAGCTCACCTTTGGGACAATCGAACACTGAAGCTTTCTTT	CASSPLGQSNTEAFF	15	TRBV18	-	TRBJ1-1	-
TGTGCCAGCAGCTTAGGCAGCGGGGGTTGGGATACGCAGTATTTT	CASSLGSGGWDTQYF	15	TRBV11-2	TRBD2	TRBJ2-3	-
TGCGCCAGCAGTGGTCGGGGTTTGAACACTGAAGCTTTCTTT	CASSGRGLNTEAFF	14	TRBV10-2	-	TRBJ1-1	-
TGCAGCGTTGTCGCAGGGGGCGCGAACTATGGCTACACCTTC	CSVVAGGANYGYTF	14	TRBV29-1	TRBD1	TRBJ1-2	once
TGCAGCGTAGCCACCAGGGGGACGATTAAGAACACTGAAGCTTTCTTT	CSVATRGTIKNTEAFF	16	TRBV29-1	TRBD1	TRBJ1-1	-
TGTGCCTGGAGTGGTGGACTAGCAGCCGAGCAGTTCTTC	CAWSGGLAAEQFF	13	TRBV30	TRBD2	TRBJ2-1	-
TGCGCCAGCAGCTTAGGACAGGGGATCTACTATGGCTACACCTTC	CASSLGQGIYYGYTF	15	TRBV5-1	TRBD1	TRBJ1-2	-
TGTGCCAGCAGTCCGGGACAGCCCAATCAGCCCCAGCATTTT	CASSPGQPNQPQHF	14	TRBV6-2/TRBV6-3	TRBD1	TRBJ1-5	-
TGCGCCAGCATTGGGACAGCCTCTGGAAACACCATATATTTT	CASIGTASGNTIYF	14	TRBV5-1	TRBD1	TRBJ1-3	many
TGTGCCAGCACCTCAAGGGGGACAGGGACAAGCTCCTATAATTCACCCCTCCACTTT	CASTSRGTGTSSYNSPLHF	19	TRBV2	TRBD1	TRBJ1-6	-
TGTGCCAGCAGCGAAGAAGGGGCATACCAGGGGGAAGAAAAACTGTTTTTT	CASSEEGAYQGEEKLFF	17	TRBV2	TRBD1	TRBJ1-4	-